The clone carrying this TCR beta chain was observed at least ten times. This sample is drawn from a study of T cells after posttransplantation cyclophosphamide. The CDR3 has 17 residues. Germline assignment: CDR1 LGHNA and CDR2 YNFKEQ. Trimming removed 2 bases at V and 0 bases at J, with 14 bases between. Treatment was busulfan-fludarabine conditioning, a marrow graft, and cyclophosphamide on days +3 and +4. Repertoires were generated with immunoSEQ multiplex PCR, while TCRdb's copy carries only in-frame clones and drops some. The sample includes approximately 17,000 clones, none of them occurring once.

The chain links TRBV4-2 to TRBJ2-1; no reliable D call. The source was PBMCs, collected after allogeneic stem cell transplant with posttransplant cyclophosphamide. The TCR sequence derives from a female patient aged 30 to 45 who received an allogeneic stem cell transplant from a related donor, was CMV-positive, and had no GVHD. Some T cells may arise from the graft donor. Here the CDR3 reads CASSQLFAASSYNEQFF. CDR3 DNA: TGTGCCAGCAGCCAATTGTTTGCGGCAAGCTCCTACAATGAGCAGTTCTTC.